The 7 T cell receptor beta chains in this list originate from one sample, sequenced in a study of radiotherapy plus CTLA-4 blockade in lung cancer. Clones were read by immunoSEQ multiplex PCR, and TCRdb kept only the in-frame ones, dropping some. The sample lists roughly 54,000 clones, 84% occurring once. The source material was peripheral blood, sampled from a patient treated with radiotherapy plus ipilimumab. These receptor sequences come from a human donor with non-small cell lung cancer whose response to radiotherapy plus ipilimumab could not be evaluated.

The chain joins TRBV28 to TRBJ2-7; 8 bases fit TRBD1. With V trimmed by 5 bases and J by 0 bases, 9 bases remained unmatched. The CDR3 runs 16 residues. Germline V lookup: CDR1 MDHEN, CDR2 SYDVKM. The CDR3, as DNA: TGTGCCAGCAGTCCCTTATGGACAGGGCGCTCCTACGAGCAGTACTTC. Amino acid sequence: CASSPLWTGRSYEQYF. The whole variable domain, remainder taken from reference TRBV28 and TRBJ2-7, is DVKVTQSSRYLVKRTGEKVFLECVQDMDHENMFWYRQDPGLGLRLIYFSYDVKMKEKGDIPEGYSVSREKKERFSLILESASTNQTSMYLCASSPLWTGRSYEQYFGPGTRLTVT.

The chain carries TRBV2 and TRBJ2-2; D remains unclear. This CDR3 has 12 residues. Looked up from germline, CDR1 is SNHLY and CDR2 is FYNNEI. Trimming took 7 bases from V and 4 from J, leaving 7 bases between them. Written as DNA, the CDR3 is TGTGCCAGCAAACGGAGCACCGGGGAGCTGTTTTTT. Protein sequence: CASKRSTGELFF.

CDR3 sequence reads: CASSLGPGQGSNEQFF. DNA for the CDR3: TGTGCCAGCAGCTTAGGCCCGGGACAGGGGTCGAATGAGCAGTTCTTC. The genes are TRBV7-3 and TRBJ2-1; TRBD1 matches 10 bases. Trimming cost V 2 bases and J 7 bases; bases outside gene matches: 8. CDR3 length: 16 residues. The germline V gene has CDR1 SGHTA and CDR2 FQGTGA.

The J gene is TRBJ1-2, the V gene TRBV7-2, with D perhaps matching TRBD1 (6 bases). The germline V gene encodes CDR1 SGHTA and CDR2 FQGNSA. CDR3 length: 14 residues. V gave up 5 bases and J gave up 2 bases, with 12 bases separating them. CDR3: CASSPGQLNYGYTF. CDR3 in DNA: TGTGCCAGCAGCCCCGGACAGCTAAACTATGGCTACACCTTC.

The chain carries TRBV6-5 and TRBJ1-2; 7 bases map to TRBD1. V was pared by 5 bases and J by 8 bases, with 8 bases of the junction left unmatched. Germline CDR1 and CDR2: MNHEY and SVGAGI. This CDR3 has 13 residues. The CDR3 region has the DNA TGTGCCAGCAGTCGAACAGGGGCTCAGGGCTACACCTTC. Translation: CASSRTGAQGYTF.

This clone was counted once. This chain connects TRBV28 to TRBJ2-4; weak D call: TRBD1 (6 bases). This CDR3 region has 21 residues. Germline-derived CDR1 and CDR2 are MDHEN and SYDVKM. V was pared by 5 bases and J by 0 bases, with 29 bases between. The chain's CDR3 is CASSTMGFGTPFLLAKNIQYF. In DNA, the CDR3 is TGTGCCAGCAGTACAATGGGATTCGGGACACCCTTCCTCCTAGCCAAAAACATTCAGTACTTC.

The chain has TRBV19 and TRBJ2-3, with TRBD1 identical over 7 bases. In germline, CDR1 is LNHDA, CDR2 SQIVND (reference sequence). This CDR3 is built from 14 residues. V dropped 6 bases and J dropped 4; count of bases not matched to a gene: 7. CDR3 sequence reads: CASRFRQGPDTQYF. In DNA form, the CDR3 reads TGTGCCAGTAGATTCCGACAGGGCCCAGATACGCAGTATTTT.